This TCR beta chain was captured in a study of CD8+ T cells in alopecia areata. About the research overall: Patients took tofacitinib for 6 to 18 months, followed by 6 drug-free months. Overall study results and limits: Among the 100 top clones, expanded CD8+ clones, like scalp clonality, were significantly decreased by tofacitinib. Compared with mice, patients displayed less clear TCR sharing, possibly for HLA-related reasons. Lesional scalp, notably in alopecia totalis/universalis, had clonality above that of normal scalp.

V gave up 8 bases and J gave up 0 bases, with 11 bases separating them. This CDR3 comprises 13 residues. Germline CDR1 is KGHSH and CDR2 is LQKENI. With respect to this clone: What it binds is unknown.

The sequencing template was cDNA reverse transcribed from extracted RNA. Generated by immunoSEQ multiplex PCR, the TCRdb table keeps only in-frame clones and is missing some. Seen here are some 240,000 clones, under 60% observed once, and the top ten hold about 1.4%. Indicated treatment: oral pan-JAK inhibitor, 5-10 mg twice daily. The specimen comprised CD4+ T cells sorted from blood, sampled at week 4, from a patient treated with tofacitinib. The TCR was taken from a human donor with alopecia areata. V gene TRBV18 combines with J gene TRBJ2-7; D not resolved. In nucleotides, the CDR3 is TGTGCCAGCACCCCACAGAGCTCCTACGAGCAGTACTTC. Protein sequence: CASTPQSSYEQYF.